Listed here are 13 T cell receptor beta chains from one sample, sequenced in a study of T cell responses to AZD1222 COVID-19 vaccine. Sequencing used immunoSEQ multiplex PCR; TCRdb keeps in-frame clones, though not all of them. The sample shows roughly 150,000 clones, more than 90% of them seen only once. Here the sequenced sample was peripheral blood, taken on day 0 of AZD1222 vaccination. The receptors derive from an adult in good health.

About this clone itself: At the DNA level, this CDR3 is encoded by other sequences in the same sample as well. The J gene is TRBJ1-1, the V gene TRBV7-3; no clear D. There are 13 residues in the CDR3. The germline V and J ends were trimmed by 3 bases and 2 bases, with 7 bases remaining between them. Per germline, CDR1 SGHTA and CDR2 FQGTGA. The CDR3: CASSLGTNTEAFF. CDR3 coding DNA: TGTGCCAGCAGCTTGGGCACCAACACTGAAGCTTTCTTT.

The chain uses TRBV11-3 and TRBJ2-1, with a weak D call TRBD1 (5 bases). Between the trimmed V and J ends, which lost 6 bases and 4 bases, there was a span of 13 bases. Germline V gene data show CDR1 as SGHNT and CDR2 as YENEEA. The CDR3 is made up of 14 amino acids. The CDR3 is CASSRGARYNEQFF. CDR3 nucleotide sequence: TGTGCCAGCAGTAGGGGCGCCCGGTACAATGAGCAGTTCTTC. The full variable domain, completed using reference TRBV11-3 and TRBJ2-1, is EAGVVQSPRYKIIEKKQPVAFWCNPISGHNTLYWYLQNLGQGPELLIRYENEEAVDDSQLPKDRFSAERLKGVDSTLKIQPAELGDSAVYLCASSRGARYNEQFFGPGTRLTVL.

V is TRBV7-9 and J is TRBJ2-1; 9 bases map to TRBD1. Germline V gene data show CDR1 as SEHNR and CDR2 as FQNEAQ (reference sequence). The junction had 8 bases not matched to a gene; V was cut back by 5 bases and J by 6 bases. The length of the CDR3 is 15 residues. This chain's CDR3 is CASSPGTGYVNEQFF. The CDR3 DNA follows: TGTGCCAGCAGCCCCGGGACAGGGTATGTCAATGAGCAGTTCTTC.

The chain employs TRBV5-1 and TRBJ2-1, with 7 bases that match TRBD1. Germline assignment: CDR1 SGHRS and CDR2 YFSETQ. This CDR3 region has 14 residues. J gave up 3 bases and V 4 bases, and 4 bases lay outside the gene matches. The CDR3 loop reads CASSPRQGYNEQFF. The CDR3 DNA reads TGCGCCAGCAGCCCCCGACAGGGCTACAATGAGCAGTTCTTC.

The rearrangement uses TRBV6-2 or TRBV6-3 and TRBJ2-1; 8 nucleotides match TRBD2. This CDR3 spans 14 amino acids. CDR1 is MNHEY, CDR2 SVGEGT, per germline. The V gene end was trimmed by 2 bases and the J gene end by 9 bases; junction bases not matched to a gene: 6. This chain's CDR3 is CASSYVAGGLEQFF. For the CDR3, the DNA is TGTGCCAGCAGTTACGTTGCGGGAGGCCTTGAGCAGTTCTTC.

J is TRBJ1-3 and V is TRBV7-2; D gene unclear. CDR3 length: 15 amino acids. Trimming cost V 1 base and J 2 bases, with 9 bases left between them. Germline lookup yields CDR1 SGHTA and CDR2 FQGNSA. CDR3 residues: CASSLEGSPGNTIYF. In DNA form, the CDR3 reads TGTGCCAGCAGCTTAGAGGGCAGTCCTGGAAACACCATATATTTT.

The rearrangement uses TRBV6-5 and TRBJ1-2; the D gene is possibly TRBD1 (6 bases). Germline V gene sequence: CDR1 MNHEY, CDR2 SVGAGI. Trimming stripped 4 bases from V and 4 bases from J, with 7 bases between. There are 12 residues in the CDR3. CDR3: CASSLQGYGYTF. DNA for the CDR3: TGTGCCAGCAGTTTACAGGGCTATGGCTACACCTTC.

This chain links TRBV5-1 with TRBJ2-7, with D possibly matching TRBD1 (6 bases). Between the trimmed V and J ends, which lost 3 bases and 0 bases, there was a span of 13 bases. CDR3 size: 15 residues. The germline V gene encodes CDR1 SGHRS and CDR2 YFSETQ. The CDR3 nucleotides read TGCGCCAGCAGCTCAACCGGGGACACCTCCTACGAGCAGTACTTC. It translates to CASSSTGDTSYEQYF.

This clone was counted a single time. The CDR3 DNA reads TGTGCCAGCAGTAGACGACAGGGGCGGAATTCACCCCTCCACTTT. Protein product: CASSRRQGRNSPLHF. J is TRBJ1-6 and V is TRBV6-5; 8 nucleotides align to TRBD1. From germline, CDR1 is MNHEY and CDR2 SVGAGI. The CDR3 contains 15 residues. The J segment lost 7 bases and the V segment lost 5 bases, leaving 7 bases of the junction unmatched.

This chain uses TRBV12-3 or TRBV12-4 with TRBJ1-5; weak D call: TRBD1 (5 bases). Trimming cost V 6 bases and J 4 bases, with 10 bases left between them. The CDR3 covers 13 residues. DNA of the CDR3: TGTGCCAGCAGCCGCAGGGTAAATCAGCCCCAGCATTTT. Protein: CASSRRVNQPQHF.

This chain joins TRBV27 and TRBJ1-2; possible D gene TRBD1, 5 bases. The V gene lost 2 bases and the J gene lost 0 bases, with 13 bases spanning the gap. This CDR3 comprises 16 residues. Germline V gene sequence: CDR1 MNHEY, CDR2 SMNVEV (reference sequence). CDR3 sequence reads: CASSLDSRTTNYGYTF. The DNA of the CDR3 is TGTGCCAGCAGTTTAGACAGTAGGACCACTAACTATGGCTACACCTTC.

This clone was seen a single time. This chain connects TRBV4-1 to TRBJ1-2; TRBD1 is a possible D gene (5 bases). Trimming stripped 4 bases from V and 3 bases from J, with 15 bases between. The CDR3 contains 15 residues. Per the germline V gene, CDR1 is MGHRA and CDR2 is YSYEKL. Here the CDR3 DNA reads TGCGCCAGCAGCCCGACAGATCTCTCTTACTATGGCTACACCTTC. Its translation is CASSPTDLSYYGYTF.

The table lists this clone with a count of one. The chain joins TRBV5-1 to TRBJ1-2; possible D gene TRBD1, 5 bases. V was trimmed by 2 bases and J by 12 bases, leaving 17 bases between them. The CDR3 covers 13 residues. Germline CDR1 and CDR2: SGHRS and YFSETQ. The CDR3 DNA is TGCGCCAGCAGCTTAGGGACCTCCTATGGTGACACCTTC. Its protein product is CASSLGTSYGDTF.